Below are 21 T cell receptor beta chains sequenced from a single sample in a study of shared clonotypes between healthy human individuals (dated by TCRdb to the early 2020s). The library relied on the immunoSEQ multiplex PCR assay. TCRdb obtained this table from immuneACCESS and retained in-frame rearrangements with V and J assigned. These tables miss some clones; where compared with another copy, unresolved V genes account for less than half of the shortfall, and the remainder is unexplained. The sample records more than 2 million clones, around 95% of which are singletons. Of the sample, about 1.7% is held by the ten largest clones. CD8 naive samples consisted of CD45RO-negative cells that were positively selected for CCR7, yielding a CD45RA+CCR7+ population without TemRA cells. The specimen sequenced was naive CD8+ T cells from PBMCs. The cell subset or site tag for this specimen amounts to: CD45RA+CCR7+. All receptors come from a young man in good health. Some clones in this sample may be carry-over from other donors' samples.

Comments on this clone: The junction does not match germline at one end; this may be a read error. This CDR3 reads CASSEFNPTSGSFSVLF. CDR3 nucleotides: TGTGCCAGCAGTGAGTTTAACCCTACTAGCGGGAGTTTTTCGGTGCTCTTC. V is TRBV2 and J is TRBJ2-1, with 11 bases aligning to TRBD2. Germline CDR1 and CDR2: SNHLY and FYNNEI. The CDR3 is 17 residues long. Drawing the rest from reference TRBV2 and TRBJ2-1, the complete variable domain is EPEVTQTPSHQVTQMGQEVILRCVPISNHLYFYWYRQILGQKVEFLVSFYNNEISEKSEIFDDQFSVERPDGSNFTLKIRSTKLEDSAMYFCASSEFNPTSGSFSVLFGPGTRLTVL.

V gene TRBV27 combines with J gene TRBJ2-7, with 8 nucleotides matching TRBD2. J gave up 0 bases and V 4 bases, and 8 bases lay outside the gene matches. The CDR3 contains 16 residues. Germline V gives CDR1 MNHEY, CDR2 SMNVEV (reference sequence). CDR3: CASSSIRTSISYEQYF. Here the CDR3 DNA reads TGTGCCAGCAGTTCTATCAGGACTAGCATCTCCTACGAGCAGTACTTC.

V usage is TRBV10-2 and J usage is TRBJ2-5; 7 bases are shared with TRBD1. CDR3 length equals 15 residues. Germline-derived CDR1 and CDR2 are WSHSY and SAAADI. Unmatched junction bases numbered 4, after V lost 1 base and J lost 2 bases. CDR3 sequence: CASSEFGRGQETQYF. CDR3 nucleotide sequence: TGCGCCAGCAGTGAGTTCGGCAGGGGGCAAGAGACCCAGTACTTC.

Details on this clone: This same CDR3 is encoded by further DNA sequences in the sample. CDR3 amino acids: CATSRGSQETQYF. CDR3 DNA sequence: TGTGCCACCAGCAGAGGTAGCCAAGAGACCCAGTACTTC. The rearrangement links TRBV15 to TRBJ2-5; D uncertain. Per germline, CDR1 LNHNV and CDR2 YYDKDF (reference sequence). CDR3 length: 13 amino acids. Trimming removed 1 base at V and 1 base at J, with 4 bases between.

V and J are TRBV4-3 and TRBJ2-3; D remains unclear. Trimming stripped 1 base from V and 0 bases from J, with 14 bases between. Germline CDR1 reads LGHNA; CDR2 reads YSLEER. The CDR3 consists of 17 residues. The CDR3 sequence: CASSQGPYMRSTDTQYF. In nucleotides, the CDR3 is TGCGCCAGCAGCCAAGGACCTTACATGCGAAGCACAGATACGCAGTATTTT.

The chain links TRBV11-2 to TRBJ2-7; 12 nucleotides line up with TRBD2. The CDR3 spans 17 residues. The trim removed 1 base at V and 5 bases at J, leaving 9 bases unmatched. Germline loops: CDR1 SGHAT, CDR2 FQNNGV. The chain's CDR3 is CASSLGASGRAWDEQYF. In DNA form, the CDR3 reads TGTGCCAGCAGCTTAGGCGCTAGCGGGAGGGCCTGGGACGAGCAGTACTTC.

As DNA, the CDR3 is TGCGCCAGCAGCCAAGATTCCGGGGACACTGAAGCTTTCTTT. It codes for CASSQDSGDTEAFF. The rearrangement uses TRBV4-1 and TRBJ1-1; D gene ambiguous. The CDR3 consists of 14 residues. V was clipped by 0 bases and J by 3 bases, with 8 bases between them. Germline values: CDR1 MGHRA, CDR2 YSYEKL.

The V call is TRBV7-9, the J call TRBJ2-2; 7 bases are a match to TRBD2. CDR1 is SEHNR, CDR2 FQNEAQ, per germline (reference sequence). CDR3 length: 16 residues. V was pared by 1 base and J by 4 bases, with 6 bases of the junction left unmatched. CDR3 nucleotides: TGTGCCAGCAGCTTAGACCTAGCGGAGACCACCGGGGAGCTGTTTTTT. Amino acids: CASSLDLAETTGELFF. The whole variable domain, filled in from reference TRBV7-9 and TRBJ2-2, reads DTGVSQNPRHKITKRGQNVTFRCDPISEHNRLYWYRQTLGQGPEFLTYFQNEAQLEKSRLLSDRFSAERPKGSFSTLEIQRTEQGDSAMYLCASSLDLAETTGELFFGEGSRLTVL.

This clone has only one observation. This chain's CDR3 is CASSPGTSGVQETQYF. CDR3 DNA sequence: TGCGCCAGCAGCCCCGGGACTAGCGGGGTCCAAGAGACCCAGTACTTC. This chain uses TRBV4-1 with TRBJ2-5; 13 positions agree with TRBD2. The V gene's germline CDR1 is MGHRA and CDR2 YSYEKL. CDR3 length: 16 amino acids. V shed 4 bases and J 1 base; nucleotides not matched to a gene: 3.

This chain connects TRBV4-1 to TRBJ2-3; TRBD2 aligns across 9 bases. Germline-derived CDR1 and CDR2 are MGHRA and YSYEKL. Unmatched junction bases numbered 18, after V lost 3 bases and J lost 5 bases. This CDR3 is 19 amino acids long. CDR3 sequence: CASSQGLWRVAGAVDTQYF. The CDR3 nucleotides read TGCGCCAGCAGCCAGGGTCTTTGGCGGGTAGCGGGAGCGGTAGATACGCAGTATTTT.

This clone was recorded only once. The V and J genes are TRBV28 and TRBJ2-7; no clear D gene. The CDR3 is made up of 15 amino acids. Germline loops: CDR1 MDHEN, CDR2 SYDVKM. V lost 3 bases to trimming and J lost 2 bases, with 14 bases between them. The CDR3 nucleotides read TGTGCCAGCAGTTTGCCTGGCGGAGAAACCTACGAGCAGTACTTC. Translation gives CASSLPGGETYEQYF.

The chain couples TRBV7-8 to TRBJ2-3; D gene ambiguous. This CDR3 has 12 amino acids. The V gene's germline CDR1 is SGHVS and CDR2 FQNEAQ. Trimming took 3 bases from V and 4 from J, leaving 5 bases between them. CDR3 sequence (DNA): TGTGCCAGCAGCTTTTTCGCAGATACGCAGTATTTT. This gives the protein CASSFFADTQYF.

On this clone itself: Other DNA variants within this sample encode the same CDR3. The chain carries TRBV7-2 and TRBJ2-7, with D perhaps TRBD2 (6 bases). The CDR3 covers 14 residues. With 3 bases removed from V and 0 bases from J, the gap between germline ends came to 9 bases. Germline V lookup: CDR1 SGHTA, CDR2 FQGNSA. CDR3 sequence reads: CASSFGGSSYEQYF. In DNA form, the CDR3 reads TGTGCCAGCAGCTTCGGAGGGAGCTCCTACGAGCAGTACTTC. The full variable domain, its missing parts supplied by reference TRBV7-2 and TRBJ2-7, is GAGVSQSPSNKVTEKGKDVELRCDPISGHTALYWYRQSLGQGLEFLIYFQGNSAPDKSGLPSDRFSAERTGGSVSTLTIQRTQQEDSAVYLCASSFGGSSYEQYFGPGTRLTVT.

The chain uses TRBV9 and TRBJ1-3, with D possibly being TRBD1 (6 bases). Trimming pared 4 bases from V and 4 bases from J, leaving 12 bases between. The CDR3 consists of 14 residues. Looked up from germline, CDR1 is SGDLS and CDR2 is YYNGEE. CDR3 residues: CASSLRGAGNTIYF. CDR3 nucleotides: TGTGCCAGCAGCCTTAGGGGGGCGGGAAACACCATATATTTT.

The chain couples TRBV29-1 to TRBJ2-1; D unclear. Trimming removed 3 bases from V and 0 bases from J, with 12 bases in between. CDR1 and CDR2 from the germline V gene are SQVTM and ANQGSEA. The CDR3 runs 15 residues. The CDR3 region is CSVESLGSSYNEQFF. The CDR3 bases are TGCAGCGTTGAGAGTCTGGGAAGCTCCTACAATGAGCAGTTCTTC.

This chain joins TRBV28 and TRBJ2-2; D unclear. CDR3 length equals 14 residues. Trimming shortened V by 1 base and J by 1 base, and 4 bases separated the two germline ends. CDR1 and CDR2 (germline): MDHEN, SYDVKM. Written as DNA, the CDR3 is TGTGCCAGCAGTTTATTTGAGAACACCGGGGAGCTGTTTTTT. This translates into CASSLFENTGELFF.

The chain links TRBV4-1 to TRBJ1-2, with TRBD1 as a possible D gene (5 bases). Between the trimmed V and J ends, which lost 1 base and 6 bases, there was a span of 18 bases. The CDR3 covers 16 residues. CDR1 MGHRA and CDR2 YSYEKL come from the germline V gene. The CDR3 loop reads CASSQVMAQAVNGYTF. The CDR3 nucleotides read TGCGCCAGCAGCCAAGTCATGGCACAGGCCGTGAATGGCTACACCTTC.

The CDR3 loop is CASSLLGVPNTGELFF. The CDR3 region has the DNA TGTGCCAGCAGTTTATTGGGAGTGCCGAACACCGGGGAGCTGTTTTTT. The chain couples TRBV6-5 to TRBJ2-2, with D possibly being TRBD2 (5 bases). Germline lookup yields CDR1 MNHEY and CDR2 SVGAGI. Trimming removed 4 bases at V and 0 bases at J, with 12 bases between. CDR3 length: 16 amino acids.

V gene TRBV19 combines with J gene TRBJ2-7; unclear D gene. There are 13 residues in the CDR3. The germline V gene encodes CDR1 LNHDA and CDR2 SQIVND (reference sequence). V was trimmed by 5 bases and J by 4 bases, leaving 12 bases between them. The chain's CDR3 is CASSGNPEYEQYF. DNA for the CDR3: TGTGCCAGTAGTGGGAACCCCGAGTACGAGCAGTACTTC.

To note about this clone: Distinct nucleotide sequences in the sample also encode this CDR3. The chain couples TRBV9 to TRBJ1-3; D not resolved. CDR1 is SGDLS and CDR2 is YYNGEE in the germline V gene. There are 13 residues in the CDR3. V was pared by 0 bases and J by 4 bases, with 5 bases between. This chain's CDR3 is CASSVAGGNTIYF. CDR3 DNA: TGTGCCAGCAGCGTAGCTGGGGGAAACACCATATATTTT.

Regarding this clone: Additional DNA sequences in this sample encode the identical CDR3. The rearrangement joins TRBV19 to TRBJ2-7, with 10 bases lining up with TRBD1. Germline assignment: CDR1 LNHDA and CDR2 SQIVND (reference sequence). The CDR3 extends over 15 amino acids. V trimming: 1 base; J trimming: 3 bases; junction bases outside the gene matches: 3. CDR3 sequence reads: CASSIGQGAFYEQYF. CDR3 DNA sequence: TGTGCCAGTAGTATAGGACAGGGGGCTTTCTACGAGCAGTACTTC.